This T cell receptor (beta chain) was identified during a study of metastatic and nonmetastatic thyroid tumors (dated by TCRdb to about 2020). Looking at the study overall: Repertoires were compared across peripheral blood and tumor or nodule tissue samples from malignant and benign thyroid patients. The study at large found these results: In both blood and tumor samples, malignant tumors were reported to have significantly higher TCR beta diversity than benign nodules.

V is reduced by 2 bases and J by 3 bases, leaving a spacing of 11 bases between them. Its CDR3 holds 14 amino acids, cysteine through phenylalanine. The DNA shown is the 42-base CDR3, in frame from base 1. The germline V gene (reference sequence) yields GTSNPN for CDR1 and SVGIG for CDR2. About this clone: Its cognate antigen has yet to be identified. Base qualities are not at hand, and no much larger clone is one base apart.

None of the patients had been given any treatment before thyroid surgery. Using T-cell receptor beta sequencing, the study looked back at clinical samples from patients collected from the early 2010s to the late 2010s. Library construction relied on PCR. The instrument was an Illumina HiSeq 4000. High-throughput sequencing was used to profile the TCR beta-chain CDR3 region of each patient. As for how the authors treated the data: Drawing on CDR3 differences between clinicopathological groups, the researchers built a classifier meant to tell apart patients with distant-metastatic papillary thyroid cancer. Repertoire diversity was assessed with the Shannon index, and tumor-blood repertoire similarity with the Morisita-Horn index. TCRdb ran its own pipeline on the public reads, namely fastp trimming at Q25 and MiXCR clone calling, and kept in-frame beta chains. TCRdb, not the original authors, processed these V and J calls. The sample includes about 4,100 clones, with roughly a third observed a single time. The top ten clones comprise 25% to 30% of the sample.

The TCR was taken from a male donor with papillary thyroid cancer or a benign thyroid nodule (not recorded which). Some clones in this sample may be carry-over from other donors' samples. Material for sequencing was adjacent normal tissue. The sequence is built from TRBV30 and TRBJ1-5, with no confident D gene call. The CDR3 loop reads CAWSPRRFNQPQHF. The sequenced DNA is TGTGCCTGGAGTCCCCGGAGATTCAATCAGCCCCAGCATTTT.